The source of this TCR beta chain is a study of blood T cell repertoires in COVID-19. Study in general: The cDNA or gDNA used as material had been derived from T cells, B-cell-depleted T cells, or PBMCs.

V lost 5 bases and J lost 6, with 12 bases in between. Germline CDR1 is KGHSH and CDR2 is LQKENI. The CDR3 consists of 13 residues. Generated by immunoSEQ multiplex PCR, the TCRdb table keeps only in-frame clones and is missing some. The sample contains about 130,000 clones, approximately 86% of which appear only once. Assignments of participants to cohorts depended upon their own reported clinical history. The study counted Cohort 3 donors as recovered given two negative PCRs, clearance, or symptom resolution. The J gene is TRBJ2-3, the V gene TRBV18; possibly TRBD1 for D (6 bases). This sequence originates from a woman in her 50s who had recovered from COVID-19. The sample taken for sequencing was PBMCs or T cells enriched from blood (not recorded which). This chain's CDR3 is CASSSRGWDTQYF. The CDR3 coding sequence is TGTGCCAGCTCAAGCAGGGGTTGGGATACGCAGTATTTT.